This T cell receptor (beta chain) was documented in a study of blood T cell repertoires in COVID-19. The germline V gene has CDR1 LNHDA and CDR2 SQIVND (reference sequence). There are 14 residues in the CDR3. V was clipped by 7 bases and J by 8 bases, with 20 bases between them. The protocol was immunoSEQ multiplex PCR, while the TCRdb copy is restricted to in-frame clones and leaves out a portion. Altogether 100,000 to 110,000 clones are present, approximately 93% being singletons, with the ten largest covering less than 2.5%. This rearrangement joins TRBV19 to TRBJ1-2; TRBD1 might be the D (5 bases). The origin of this receptor is a man aged 50 or older with active COVID-19. Sequencing used peripheral blood. CDR3 in amino acids: CASNSNQGLGGYTF. CDR3 DNA sequence: TGTGCCAGTAACTCCAACCAGGGACTTGGGGGCTACACCTTC.